This T cell receptor beta chain was sequenced in a study of T cells in Graves' hyperthyroidism and ophthalmopathy. Whole-study results and caveats: In blood, most of the thyroid clonotypes expanded above 0.001 were also present.

The TCR beta CDR3 regions underwent amplification using RNA transcripts as the source. The TCR CDR3 first-round RT-PCR relied on the HTBI primer set. TCRdb redid the calling of the multiplex PCR reads with MiXCR, one entry per CDR3 protein. The data contain 300,000 to 450,000 distinct CDR3 sequences, 15% to 20% of them singletons. Each 10 ml fresh peripheral blood draw supplied the PBMCs. This clonotype was recorded many times. Its antigen remains unknown. The CDR3 runs to 14 residues. V gave up 6 bases and J gave up 4 bases, with 13 bases separating them. The chain recombines TRBV12-3 or TRBV12-4 with TRBJ1-5; D is ambiguous. The sample was blood. This TCR was recovered from a woman between 35 and 50 years old with Graves' ophthalmopathy. The CDR3 nucleotides read TGTGCCAGCAGAACCGGGCCTGGGAATCAGCCCCAGCATTTT. It codes for CASRTGPGNQPQHF.